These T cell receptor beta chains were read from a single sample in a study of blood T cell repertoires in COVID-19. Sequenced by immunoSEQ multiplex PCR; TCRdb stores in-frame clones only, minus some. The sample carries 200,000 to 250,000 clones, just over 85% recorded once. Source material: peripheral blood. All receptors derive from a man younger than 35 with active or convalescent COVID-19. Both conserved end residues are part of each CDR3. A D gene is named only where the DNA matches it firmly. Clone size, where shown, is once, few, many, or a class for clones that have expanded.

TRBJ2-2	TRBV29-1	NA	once	CSAWDFTGELFF	TGCAGCGCCTGGGACTTCACCGGGGAGCTGTTTTTT
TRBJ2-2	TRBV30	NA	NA	CAWSVLGASWNTGELFF	TGTGCCTGGAGTGTACTTGGGGCGAGCTGGAACACCGGGGAGCTGTTTTTT
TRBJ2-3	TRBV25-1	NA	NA	CASSEARRALPDTQYF	TGTGCCAGCAGTGAGGCGAGGAGGGCCCTCCCAGATACGCAGTATTTT
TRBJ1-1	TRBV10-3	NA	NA	CAIMQGLNTEAFF	TGTGCCATCATGCAGGGATTGAACACTGAAGCTTTCTTT
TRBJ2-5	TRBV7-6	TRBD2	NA	CASSPRTSGYQETQYF	TGTGCCAGCAGTCCCAGGACTAGCGGCTACCAAGAGACCCAGTACTTC
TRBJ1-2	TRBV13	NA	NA	CASSSTDSTYGYTF	TGTGCCAGCAGCTCAACGGACAGCACCTATGGCTACACCTTC
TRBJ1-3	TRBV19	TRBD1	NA	CASSVTGGTGNTIYF	TGTGCCAGTAGTGTGACAGGGGGCACTGGAAACACCATATATTTT
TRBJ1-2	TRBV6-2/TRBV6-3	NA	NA	CASSWENNYGYTF	TGTGCCAGCAGTTGGGAGAACAACTATGGCTACACCTTC
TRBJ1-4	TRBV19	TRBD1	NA	CASKLAPTGTVEKLFF	TGTGCCAGTAAGTTGGCACCAACCGGGACAGTTGAAAAACTGTTTTTT
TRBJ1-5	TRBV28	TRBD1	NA	CASSHKRTGSNQPQHF	TGTGCCAGCAGTCACAAACGGACAGGGAGCAATCAGCCCCAGCATTTT
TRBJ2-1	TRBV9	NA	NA	CASSVGQGPYNEQFF	TGTGCCAGCAGCGTAGGCCAGGGTCCCTACAATGAGCAGTTCTTC
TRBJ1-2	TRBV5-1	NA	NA	CASSPRTVRDSHYGYTF	TGCGCCAGCAGCCCGAGGACCGTTCGTGACAGTCACTATGGCTACACCTTC
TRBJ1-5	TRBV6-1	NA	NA	CASSEYDPRGGQPQHF	TGTGCCAGCAGTGAATATGATCCACGGGGGGGACAGCCCCAGCATTTT
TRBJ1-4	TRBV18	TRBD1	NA	CASSRNLAGTANEKLFF	TGTGCCAGCTCACGTAACCTAGCCGGGACAGCCAATGAAAAACTGTTTTTT
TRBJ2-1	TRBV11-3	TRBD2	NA	CASSLESGSIYNEQFF	TGTGCCAGCAGTTTGGAAAGCGGGAGTATCTACAATGAGCAGTTCTTC
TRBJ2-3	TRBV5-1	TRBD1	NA	CASTATGVDTQYF	TGCGCCAGCACCGCGACAGGGGTGGATACGCAGTATTTT
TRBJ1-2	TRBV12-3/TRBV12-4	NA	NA	CASSLGQNYGYTF	TGTGCCAGCAGTTTGGGGCAGAACTATGGCTACACCTTC
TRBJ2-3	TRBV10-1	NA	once	CASSDRTDTQYF	TGCGCCAGCAGTGACAGGACAGATACGCAGTATTTT
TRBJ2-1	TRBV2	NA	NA	CASTPKNEQFF	TGTGCCAGCACCCCCAAAAATGAGCAGTTCTTC
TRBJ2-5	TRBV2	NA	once	CASSEAIRLVTETQYF	TGTGCCAGCAGTGAAGCGATTAGACTAGTCACAGAGACCCAGTACTTC
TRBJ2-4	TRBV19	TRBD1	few	CASTLTGGTKNIQYF	TGTGCCAGTACACTGACAGGGGGAACCAAAAACATTCAGTACTTC
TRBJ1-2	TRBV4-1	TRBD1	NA	CASSTGDANYGYTF	TGCGCCAGCAGTACAGGGGACGCTAACTATGGCTACACCTTC
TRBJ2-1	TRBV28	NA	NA	CASSFLGTRLNEQFF	TGTGCCAGCAGTTTTCTCGGGACTCGACTTAATGAGCAGTTCTTC
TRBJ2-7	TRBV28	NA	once	CASSEGSYEQYF	TGTGCCAGCAGTGAGGGCTCCTACGAGCAGTACTTC
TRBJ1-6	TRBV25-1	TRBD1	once	CASSEFDRVNSPLHF	TGTGCCAGCAGTGAATTTGACAGGGTGAATTCACCCCTCCACTTT
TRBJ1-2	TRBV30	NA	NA	CAWSLEVGGYTF	TGTGCCTGGAGCCTCGAAGTGGGCGGCTACACCTTC
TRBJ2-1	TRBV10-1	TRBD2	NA	CASSSGLAGMYNEQFF	TGCGCCAGCAGTTCCGGACTAGCGGGAATGTACAATGAGCAGTTCTTC
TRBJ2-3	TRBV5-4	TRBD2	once	CAAAGTTHSTDTQYF	TGTGCCGCAGCTGGGACTACCCACAGCACAGATACGCAGTATTTT
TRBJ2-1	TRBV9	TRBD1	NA	CASSVPGKGAILSYNEQFF	TGTGCCAGCAGCGTACCGGGGAAGGGGGCGATTCTGTCCTACAATGAGCAGTTCTTC
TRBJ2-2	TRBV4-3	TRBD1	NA	CASSVQGVVGELFF	TGCGCCAGCAGCGTACAGGGGGTCGTCGGGGAGCTGTTTTTT
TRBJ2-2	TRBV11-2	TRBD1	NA	CASSLDLRQGASTGELFF	TGTGCCAGCAGCTTAGATTTGCGGCAGGGGGCATCGACCGGGGAGCTGTTTTTT
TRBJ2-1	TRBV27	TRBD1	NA	CASTTTGSYNEQFF	TGTGCCAGCACCACGACAGGGTCCTACAATGAGCAGTTCTTC
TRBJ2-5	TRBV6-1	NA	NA	CASSEAQSGTSYQETQYF	TGTGCCAGCAGTGAAGCGCAGTCGGGGACATCGTACCAAGAGACCCAGTACTTC
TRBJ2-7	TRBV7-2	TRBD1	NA	CASSLVQGAYEQYF	TGTGCCAGCAGCTTAGTTCAGGGGGCGTACGAGCAGTACTTC
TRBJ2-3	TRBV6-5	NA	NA	CASSYRQGRDTQYF	TGTGCCAGCAGTTACCGGCAGGGTAGAGATACGCAGTATTTT
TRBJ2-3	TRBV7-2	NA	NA	CASSLGPYSDTQYF	TGTGCCAGCAGCTTAGGGCCTTATTCAGATACGCAGTATTTT
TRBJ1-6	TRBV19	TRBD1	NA	CASSTTGTVNSPLHF	TGTGCCAGTAGTACAACCGGGACAGTTAATTCACCCCTCCACTTT
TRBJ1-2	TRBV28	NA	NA	CASSLPAGVENYGYTF	TGTGCCAGCAGTTTACCCGCCGGCGTGGAGAACTATGGCTACACCTTC
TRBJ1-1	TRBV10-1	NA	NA	CAGSEYPGHMNTEAFF	TGCGCCGGCAGTGAGTATCCAGGACATATGAACACTGAAGCTTTCTTT
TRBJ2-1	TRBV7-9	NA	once	CASSLAVNRVDEQFF	TGTGCCAGCAGCTTAGCGGTTAACAGGGTTGATGAGCAGTTCTTC
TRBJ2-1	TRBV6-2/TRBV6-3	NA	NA	CASSYIGGEQFF	TGTGCCAGCAGTTACATAGGCGGTGAGCAGTTCTTC
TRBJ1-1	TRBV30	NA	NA	CAWSGPGNTEAFF	TGTGCCTGGAGTGGCCCAGGGAACACTGAAGCTTTCTTT
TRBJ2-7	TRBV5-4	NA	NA	CASSPRGGRGLYEQYF	TGTGCCAGCAGCCCCCGCGGGGGCAGGGGACTCTACGAGCAGTACTTC
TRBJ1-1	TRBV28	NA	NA	CASRRASAGAFF	TGTGCCAGCAGACGGGCCTCGGCGGGGGCTTTCTTT
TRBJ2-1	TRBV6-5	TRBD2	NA	CASRASGINHEQFF	TGTGCCAGCAGGGCTAGCGGGATAAACCATGAGCAGTTCTTC
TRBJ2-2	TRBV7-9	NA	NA	CASSLDNVGTGELFF	TGTGCCAGCAGCTTAGATAATGTCGGGACCGGGGAGCTGTTTTTT
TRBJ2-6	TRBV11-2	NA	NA	CASRGLGGSGANVLTF	TGTGCCAGTCGAGGATTAGGGGGCTCTGGGGCCAACGTCCTGACTTTC
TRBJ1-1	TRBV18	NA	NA	CASSREQGGRTEAFF	TGTGCCAGCTCCCGGGAACAGGGAGGGCGGACTGAAGCTTTCTTT
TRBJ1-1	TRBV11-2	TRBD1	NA	CASSFDRGGTEAFF	TGTGCCAGCAGCTTCGACAGGGGGGGAACTGAAGCTTTCTTT
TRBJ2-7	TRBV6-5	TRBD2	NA	CASRGTSGSYEQYF	TGTGCCAGCAGGGGGACTAGCGGGAGCTACGAGCAGTACTTC
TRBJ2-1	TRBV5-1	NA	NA	CASSLDGEGVNEQFF	TGCGCCAGCAGCCTCGATGGGGAAGGGGTCAATGAGCAGTTCTTC
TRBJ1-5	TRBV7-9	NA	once	CASSLLSGRGDQPQHF	TGTGCCAGCAGCTTATTGTCAGGACGGGGGGATCAGCCCCAGCATTTT
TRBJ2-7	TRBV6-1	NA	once	CASSEGGTPGLF	TGTGCCAGCAGTGAAGGTGGGACACCGGGCCTCTTC